This T cell receptor beta chain was retrieved from a study of human T cells and chemical hapten exposure. Germline assignment: CDR1 DFQATT and CDR2 SNEGSKA (reference sequence). The CDR3 is 14 amino acids. V was trimmed by 6 bases and J by 3 bases, leaving 17 bases between them. Library preparation tagged each individual cDNA molecule with a unique molecular identifier. TCRdb processed the RACE reads anew with MiXCR; each CDR3 protein has one entry. The table lists about 120,000 distinct CDR3 sequences, around an eighth of them singletons. Documented time point: patch test 1, 2 weeks after DPC sensitization. Treatment noted: therapeutic diphenylcyclopropenone sensitization with weekly scalp DPC.

This clonotype was obtained from a woman aged 50 to 60 with alopecia areata. Some clones in this sample may be carry-over from other donors' samples. This chain uses TRBV20-1 with TRBJ1-2; tentatively, D is TRBD1 (6 bases). Sequenced here: whole blood, sampled in connection with sensitization to the hapten diphenylcyclopropenone (DPC). For the CDR3, the DNA is TGCAGTGCCACCTCGATCAGGACAGACTATGGCTACACCTTC. Translated, it gives CSATSIRTDYGYTF.